What follows is one T cell receptor (beta chain) and its context. Its antigen is currently unknown. The PCR contained 60 Vbeta and 13 Jbeta primers. Profiled with immunoSEQ multiplex PCR; TCRdb holds only in-frame clones, not every one. The data contain 70,000 to 100,000 clones, 75% to 90% of them singletons. These data belong to a study of cytomegalovirus exposure and HLA in healthy donors. Study-wide points: Reports described diagnosis of cytomegalovirus status by the classifier as highly specific and sensitive. TCR beta chains numbering more than 150 were designated cytomegalovirus-associated. In vitro, three CMV-associated chains proved specific for CMV antigens.

V was cut by 1 base and J by 4 bases, with 14 bases left in between. The germline CDR1 and CDR2 sequences are MGHRA and YSYEKL. This CDR3 spans 16 amino acids. V gene TRBV4-1 combines with J gene TRBJ2-1; TRBD1 is a possible D gene (5 bases). The TCR sequence derives from a man over 45 in good health and CMV-seropositive. What was sequenced was PBMCs. CDR3 sequence: CASSQGVGANYNEQFF. CDR3 bases: TGCGCCAGCAGCCAAGGCGTAGGGGCGAATTACAATGAGCAGTTCTTC.